The sequence of this T cell receptor beta chain was determined in a study of CD8+ T cells in alopecia areata. Background on the study: Treatment comprised oral tofacitinib, 5 to 10 mg twice daily, in treated patients.

As regards this clone: The antigen is unknown.

The V gene lost 6 bases and the J gene lost 0 bases, with 6 bases spanning the gap. The V gene's germline CDR1 is MGHRA and CDR2 YSYEKL. The CDR3 is 13 residues long. Broader study findings: Affected scalp, especially in alopecia totalis/universalis, had a higher clonality than normal scalp did.

Peripheral blood and lesional scalp punch biopsies were taken from alopecia areata patients. The researchers isolated CD4+ and CD8+ T cells from PBMCs by sorting. The sequencing template was cDNA reverse transcribed from extracted RNA. Some clones are missing from TCRdb's copy, which holds only in-frame ones; the method was immunoSEQ multiplex PCR. In the table there are about 150,000 clones, around 87% of which are singletons. The sample in question was CD8+ T cells sorted from blood, obtained at week 0. This clonotype was obtained from a human donor with alopecia areata. The chain links TRBV4-1 to TRBJ2-1, with unresolved D. CDR3 protein: CASSLSSYNEQFF. CDR3 in DNA: TGCGCCAGCAGTCTAAGCTCCTACAATGAGCAGTTCTTC.